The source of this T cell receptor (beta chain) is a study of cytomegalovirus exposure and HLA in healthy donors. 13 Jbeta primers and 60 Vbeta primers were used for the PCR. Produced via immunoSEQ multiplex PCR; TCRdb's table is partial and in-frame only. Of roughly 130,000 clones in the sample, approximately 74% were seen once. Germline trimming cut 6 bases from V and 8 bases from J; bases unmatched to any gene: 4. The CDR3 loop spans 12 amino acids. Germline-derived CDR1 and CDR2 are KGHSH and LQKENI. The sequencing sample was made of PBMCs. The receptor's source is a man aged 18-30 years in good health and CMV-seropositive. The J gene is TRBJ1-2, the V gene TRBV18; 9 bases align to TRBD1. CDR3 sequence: CASSWDREGYTF. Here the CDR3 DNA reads TGTGCCAGCTCCTGGGACAGGGAAGGCTACACCTTC.